This is a list of T cell receptor beta chains from one sample in a study of cytomegalovirus exposure and HLA in healthy donors. Assay: immunoSEQ multiplex PCR; the TCRdb copy retains only in-frame clones and omits some. The sample consists of approximately 95,000 clones, about 81% of them appearing once. The specimen was PBMCs. All receptors come from a man younger than 30 in good health and CMV-seropositive. Each CDR3 is given with its conserved first and last residue. Rows may omit the clone size; those that give it use once, few, many or a size class.

once | 12 | TRBJ2-7 | TRBV30 | CAWSVGFAEQYF
NA | 15 | TRBJ1-1 | TRBV5-6 | CASSPDRGRNTEAFF
once | 15 | TRBJ1-5 | TRBV16 | CASSQSGQLNQPQHF
NA | 14 | TRBJ2-5 | TRBV10-3 | CAITSGGAAETQYF
NA | 14 | TRBJ1-2 | TRBV6-5 | CASSPPGRGYGYTF
NA | 14 | TRBJ2-7 | TRBV6-1 | CASISSGGLYEQYF
NA | 17 | TRBJ2-4 | TRBV5-1 | CASSLGTGDLAKNIQYF
NA | 14 | TRBJ2-2 | TRBV19 | CASSISRGTGELFF
NA | 16 | TRBJ2-2 | TRBV5-6 | CASSAWTGPNTGELFF
NA | 14 | TRBJ2-7 | TRBV19 | CASGPGTGGPEQYF
once | 15 | TRBJ2-2 | TRBV5-1 | CASSLMRPVAGELFF
NA | 15 | TRBJ2-5 | TRBV5-1 | CASSLESPGPETQYF
few | 12 | TRBJ1-2 | TRBV28 | CASSLSLYGYTF
once | 15 | TRBJ2-5 | TRBV5-6 | CASSLAGGAWETQYF
NA | 17 | TRBJ1-4 | TRBV28 | CASSFWTGGETNEKLFF
NA | 14 | TRBJ1-1 | TRBV11-1 | CASSQNYRGTEAFF
NA | 10 | TRBJ1-2 | TRBV19 | CATRGYGYTF
NA | 14 | TRBJ2-7 | TRBV4-1 | CASSLRDRDGEQYF
few | 15 | TRBJ2-7 | TRBV15 | CATSRSSGGAREQYF
medium-sized | 13 | TRBJ1-4 | TRBV25-1 | CASRAGTNEKLFF
NA | 14 | TRBJ1-5 | TRBV28 | CASRTGGPNQPQHF
few | 16 | TRBJ1-6 | TRBV30 | CAWSVRLGSLLLPLHF
NA | 16 | TRBJ1-1 | TRBV10-2 | CASSDGTGGHGTEAFF
NA | 13 | TRBJ2-7 | TRBV5-4 | CASSSGLTYEQYF
few | 15 | TRBJ2-7 | TRBV2 | CASSEFDGMVYEQYF
NA | 14 | TRBJ2-7 | TRBV5-1 | CASSLSGGWYEQYF
few | 13 | TRBJ1-3 | TRBV19 | CASRRDPEAHEYF
NA | 19 | TRBJ1-1 | TRBV5-6 | CASSFGTGLPILMNTEAFF
NA | 14 | TRBJ1-1 | TRBV11-2 | CASSLWGRDTEAFF
NA | 16 | TRBJ2-3 | TRBV14 | CASSQIAGGNTDTQYF
NA | 16 | TRBJ2-2 | TRBV9 | CASSVVGDSPTGELFF
NA | 13 | TRBJ2-1 | TRBV6-5 | CASSPGNHNEQFF
NA | 13 | TRBJ1-1 | TRBV28 | CASTLRGKTEAFF
NA | 15 | TRBJ2-5 | TRBV11-1 | CASSLGDRAEETQYF
few | 14 | TRBJ1-1 | TRBV6-5 | CASSYLSRNTEAFF
NA | 16 | TRBJ1-1 | TRBV27 | CASSFDAGGRDTEAFF
NA | 17 | TRBJ1-1 | TRBV5-1 | CASSLWGTGGSSTEAFF
NA | 15 | TRBJ2-1 | TRBV7-8 | CASSSVAGGHNEQFF
once | 14 | TRBJ1-1 | TRBV14 | CASSRSGGGREAFF
NA | 15 | TRBJ2-7 | TRBV7-2 | CATSLYGQGAYEQYF
once | 15 | TRBJ2-3 | TRBV2 | CAILQGGASTDTQYF